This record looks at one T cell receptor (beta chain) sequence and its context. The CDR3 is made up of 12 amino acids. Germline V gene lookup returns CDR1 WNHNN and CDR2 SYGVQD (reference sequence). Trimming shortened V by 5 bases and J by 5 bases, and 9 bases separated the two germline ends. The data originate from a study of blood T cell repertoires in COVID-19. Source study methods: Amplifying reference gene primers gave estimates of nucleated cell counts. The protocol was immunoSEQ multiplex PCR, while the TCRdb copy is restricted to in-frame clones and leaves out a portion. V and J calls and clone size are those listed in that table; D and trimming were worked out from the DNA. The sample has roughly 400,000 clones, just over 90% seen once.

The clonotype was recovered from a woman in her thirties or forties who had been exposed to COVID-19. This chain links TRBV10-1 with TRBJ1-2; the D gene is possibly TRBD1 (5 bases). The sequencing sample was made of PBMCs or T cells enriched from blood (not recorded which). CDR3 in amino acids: CASSSTAYGYTF. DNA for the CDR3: TGCGCCAGCAGTTCGACAGCGTATGGCTACACCTTC.